The sequence of this TCR beta chain was determined in a study of cytomegalovirus exposure and HLA in healthy donors. Study context: The 110 or so validation repertoires used the same platform as the 550 to 750 first-cohort repertoires, a later analysis reported. Study observations and caveats: Researchers catalogued approximately 160 TCR beta chains as cytomegalovirus-associated. A few of the chains that were CMV-associated were confirmed in vitro to be specific for CMV antigens. Cytomegalovirus status, reportedly, was diagnosed with high specificity and sensitivity by the classifier.

As to this clone: No antigen is known for it.

Profiling relied on immunoSEQ multiplex PCR, and the TCRdb table lists in-frame clones only, not all of them. Altogether 150,000 to 200,000 clones are present, around 84% being singletons, with the ten largest covering about 7%. The germline V and J ends were trimmed by 5 bases and 1 base, with 8 bases remaining between them. The germline V gene encodes CDR1 SEHNR and CDR2 FQNEAQ (reference sequence). The CDR3 is 14 residues long. This clonotype was obtained from a young man in good health and CMV-seropositive. This chain joins TRBV7-9 and TRBJ2-2; a weak D match, TRBD2 (6 bases). Sequencing was performed on PBMCs. The CDR3 coding sequence is TGTGCCAGCAGCGGGCGGGAGAACACCGGGGAGCTGTTTTTT. The encoded protein is CASSGRENTGELFF.